The TCR beta chain described here comes from a study of T cell responses to AZD1222 COVID-19 vaccine. The study's findings and limits: Donors, mostly white British, included more females; clonal diversity was possibly underestimated.

The CDR3 sequence is 19 residues long. Generated by immunoSEQ multiplex PCR, the TCRdb table keeps only in-frame clones and is missing some. Here the sample spans about 120,000 clones, over 75% being singletons. This clone came up once. Its antigen remains unidentified. The sample in question was peripheral blood, obtained on day 0 of AZD1222 vaccination. This chain uses TRBV21-1 with TRBJ2-2; whether TRBD1, the table's D call, matches the DNA was not checked. TRBV21-1 has pseudogene status. This sequence originates from an adult in good health. The CDR3 region has the DNA TGTGCCAGCAGCAAAGTAGAACGGACAGGGGGCGCGGTTCACGGGGAGCTGTTTTTT. Residues: CASSKVERTGGAVHGELFF.